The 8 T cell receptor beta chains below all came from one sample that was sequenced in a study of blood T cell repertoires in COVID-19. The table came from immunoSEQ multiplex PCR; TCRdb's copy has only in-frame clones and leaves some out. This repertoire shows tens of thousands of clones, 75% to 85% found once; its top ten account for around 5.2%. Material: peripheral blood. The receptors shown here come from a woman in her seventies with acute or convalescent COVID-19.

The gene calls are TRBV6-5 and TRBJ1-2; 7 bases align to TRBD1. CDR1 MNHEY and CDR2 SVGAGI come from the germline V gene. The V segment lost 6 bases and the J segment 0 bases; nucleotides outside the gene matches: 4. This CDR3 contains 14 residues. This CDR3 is CASSLGGTNYGYTF. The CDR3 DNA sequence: TGTGCCAGCAGCCTAGGGGGCACTAACTATGGCTACACCTTC.

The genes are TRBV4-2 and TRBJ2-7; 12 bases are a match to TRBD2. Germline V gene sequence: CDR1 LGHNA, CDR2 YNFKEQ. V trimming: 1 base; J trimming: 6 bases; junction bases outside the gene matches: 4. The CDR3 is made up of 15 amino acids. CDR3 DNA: TGTGCCAGCAGCCAAGGCCTAGCGGGGGGGGGCGAGCAGTACTTC. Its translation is CASSQGLAGGGEQYF.

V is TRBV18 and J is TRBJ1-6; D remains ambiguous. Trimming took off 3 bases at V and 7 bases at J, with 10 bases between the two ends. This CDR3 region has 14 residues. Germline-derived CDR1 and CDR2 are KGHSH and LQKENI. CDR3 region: CASSPGRENSPLHF. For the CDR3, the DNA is TGTGCCAGCTCACCTGGACGGGAAAATTCACCCCTCCACTTT.

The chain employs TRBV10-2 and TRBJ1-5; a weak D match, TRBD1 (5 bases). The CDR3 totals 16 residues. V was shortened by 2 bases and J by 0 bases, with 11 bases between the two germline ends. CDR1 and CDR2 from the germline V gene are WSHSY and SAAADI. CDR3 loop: CASSEARVYSNQPQHF. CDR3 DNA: TGCGCCAGCAGTGAGGCCAGGGTCTATAGCAATCAGCCCCAGCATTTT.

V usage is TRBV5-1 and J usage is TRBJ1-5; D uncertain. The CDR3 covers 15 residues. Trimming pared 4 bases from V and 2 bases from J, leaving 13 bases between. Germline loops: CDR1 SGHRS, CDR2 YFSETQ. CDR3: CASSVGGLGNQPQHF. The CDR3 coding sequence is TGCGCCAGCAGCGTGGGAGGTCTGGGCAATCAGCCCCAGCATTTT.

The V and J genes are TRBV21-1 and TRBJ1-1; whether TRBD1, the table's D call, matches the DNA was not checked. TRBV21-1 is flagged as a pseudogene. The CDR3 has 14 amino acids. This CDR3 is CASSEQVMNTEAFF. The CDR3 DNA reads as TGTGCCAGCAGCGAACAGGTCATGAACACTGAAGCTTTCTTT.

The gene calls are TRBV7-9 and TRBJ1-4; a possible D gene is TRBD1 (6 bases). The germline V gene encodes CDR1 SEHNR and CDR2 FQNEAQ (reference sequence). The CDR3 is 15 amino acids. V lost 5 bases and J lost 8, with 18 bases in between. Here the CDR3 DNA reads TGTGCCAGCAGCACTCCGACAGGTTGGGGGGAAAAACTGTTTTTT. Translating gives CASSTPTGWGEKLFF.

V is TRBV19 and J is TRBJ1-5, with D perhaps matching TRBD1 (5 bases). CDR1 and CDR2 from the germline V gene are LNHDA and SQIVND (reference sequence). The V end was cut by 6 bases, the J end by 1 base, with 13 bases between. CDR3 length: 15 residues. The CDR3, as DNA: TGTGCCAGTAGGTCCGGGGGAAGAAGCAATCAGCCCCAGCATTTT. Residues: CASRSGGRSNQPQHF.